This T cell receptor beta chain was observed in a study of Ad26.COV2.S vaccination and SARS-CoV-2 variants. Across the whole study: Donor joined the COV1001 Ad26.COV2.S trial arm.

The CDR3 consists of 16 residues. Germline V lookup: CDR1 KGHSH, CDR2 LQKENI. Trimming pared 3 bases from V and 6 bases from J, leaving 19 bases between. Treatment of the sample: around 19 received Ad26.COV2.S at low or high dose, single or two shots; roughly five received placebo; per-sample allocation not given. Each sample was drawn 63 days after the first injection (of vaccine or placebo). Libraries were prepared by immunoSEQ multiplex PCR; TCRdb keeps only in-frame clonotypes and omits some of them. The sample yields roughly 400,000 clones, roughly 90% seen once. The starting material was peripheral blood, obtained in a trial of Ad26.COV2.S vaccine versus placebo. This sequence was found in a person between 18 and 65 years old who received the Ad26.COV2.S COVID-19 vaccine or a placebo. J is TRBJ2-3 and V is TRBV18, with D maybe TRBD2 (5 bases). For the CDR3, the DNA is TGTGCCAGCTCACCCCCCCGAGCGGTGGAGAAGGATACGCAGTATTTT. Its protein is CASSPPRAVEKDTQYF.